Shown below are 31 T cell receptor beta chains from a single sample sequenced in a study of shared clonotypes between healthy human individuals. Only in-frame clones appear in the TCRdb table, and some are missing; sequencing was by immunoSEQ multiplex PCR. The sample has over 2 million clones; approximately 95% are singletons. Sequenced material: naive CD4+ T cells sorted from blood. The subset was: CD45RA+ positively selected. The receptors here all came from a young man in good health.

This chain connects TRBV10-3 to TRBJ1-5; possibly TRBD1 for D (6 bases). Germline V gene data show CDR1 as ENHRY and CDR2 as SYGVKD. The CDR3 extends over 15 amino acids. Between the trimmed V and J ends, which lost 2 bases and 6 bases, there was a span of 14 bases. CDR3 amino acids: CAISENTGPSQPQHF. The CDR3 DNA is TGTGCCATCAGTGAGAATACAGGGCCTTCTCAGCCCCAGCATTTT.

As concerns this clone: The sample carries other DNA sequences with the same CDR3. This sequence joins TRBV9 and TRBJ2-7, with D possibly called TRBD1 or TRBD2 (5 bases each). CDR1 SGDLS and CDR2 YYNGEE come from the germline V gene. The CDR3 length is 15 residues. Trimming took 0 bases from V and 3 from J, leaving 13 bases between them. Here the CDR3 DNA reads TGTGCCAGCAGCGTAGCGGGGACGGAGAGCTACGAGCAGTACTTC. Translating gives CASSVAGTESYEQYF.

In regard to this clone: This same CDR3 is encoded by further DNA sequences in the sample. This chain connects TRBV5-4 to TRBJ2-7; D is unresolved. Germline-derived CDR1 and CDR2 are SGHNT and YYREEE (reference sequence). CDR3 length: 12 amino acids. The V end was cut by 1 base, the J end by 3 bases, with 5 bases between. CDR3 sequence reads: CASSLSSYEQYF. CDR3 nucleotide sequence: TGTGCCAGCAGCTTGAGCAGCTACGAGCAGTACTTC.

This sequence joins TRBV30 and TRBJ1-2, with 8 positions matching TRBD1. The CDR3 is 13 residues long. Germline CDR1 GTSNPN, CDR2 SVGIG (reference sequence). The V segment lost 3 bases and the J segment 4 bases; nucleotides outside the gene matches: 4. Written as DNA, the CDR3 is TGTGCCTGGAGAGAACAGGGGGTCTATGGCTACACCTTC. This sequence encodes CAWREQGVYGYTF.

V gene TRBV7-9 combines with J gene TRBJ2-5; D remains unclear. Trimming left V 0 bases short and J 7 bases short, with 12 bases between. The V gene's germline CDR1 is SEHNR and CDR2 FQNEAQ (reference sequence). The CDR3 runs 14 residues. CDR3 coding DNA: TGTGCCAGCAGCTTAGCGGCCGGACCGGGGACCCAGTACTTC. This codes for CASSLAAGPGTQYF.

The chain recombines TRBV18 with TRBJ2-7; D not resolved. CDR3 length: 14 residues. Germline CDR1 is KGHSH and CDR2 is LQKENI. Trimming pared 4 bases from V and 0 bases from J, leaving 10 bases between. CDR3 DNA sequence: TGTGCCAGCTCACAAGGACGGATCTCCTACGAGCAGTACTTC. This codes for CASSQGRISYEQYF.

The chain couples TRBV6-5 to TRBJ2-7, with 7 bases fitting TRBD2. Looked up from germline, CDR1 is MNHEY and CDR2 is SVGAGI. With V trimmed by 6 bases and J by 4 bases, 9 bases remained unmatched. The CDR3 is made up of 14 amino acids. CDR3 loop: CASRKAGVAYEQYF. CDR3 bases: TGTGCCAGCAGGAAGGCGGGGGTTGCGTACGAGCAGTACTTC.

The chain carries TRBV10-3 and TRBJ2-7; D remains ambiguous. V was trimmed by 0 bases and J by 0 bases, leaving 6 bases between them. Germline CDR1 is ENHRY and CDR2 is SYGVKD. The CDR3 covers 14 residues. CDR3 sequence reads: CAISESTISYEQYF. In DNA, the CDR3 is TGTGCCATCAGTGAGTCGACAATCTCCTACGAGCAGTACTTC.

The chain couples TRBV18 to TRBJ2-6; D ambiguous. The V and J ends lost 4 bases and 2 bases respectively, with 12 bases between them. Germline values: CDR1 KGHSH, CDR2 LQKENI. The CDR3 consists of 16 residues. CDR3 bases: TGTGCCAGCTCACGACCGGGCTACGCTGGGGCCAACGTCCTGACTTTC. Translated, it gives CASSRPGYAGANVLTF.

Comments on this clone: The sample carries other DNA sequences with the same CDR3. V and J are TRBV18 and TRBJ2-5; maybe TRBD1 (6 bases). Germline CDR1 reads KGHSH; CDR2 reads LQKENI. This CDR3 contains 14 residues. The ends were cut back, 3 bases at V and 5 bases at J, with 13 bases in the middle. The CDR3 region has the DNA TGTGCCAGCTCACCTCCAGGGGCTGAGGAGACCCAGTACTTC. It translates to CASSPPGAEETQYF.

The chain couples TRBV7-6 to TRBJ1-5; D perhaps matches TRBD1 (5 bases). The germline V gene has CDR1 SGHVS and CDR2 FNYEAQ. CDR3 length: 13 amino acids. Trimming took 5 bases from V and 6 from J, leaving 11 bases between them. CDR3 sequence reads: CASSRDGGQPQHF. CDR3 DNA sequence: TGTGCCAGCAGCAGAGACGGGGGTCAGCCCCAGCATTTT.

The chain joins TRBV7-9 to TRBJ2-7; 7 bases map to TRBD1. V shed 0 bases and J 0 bases; nucleotides not matched to a gene: 5. Germline CDR1 is SEHNR and CDR2 is FQNEAQ (reference sequence). This CDR3 has 16 residues. This CDR3 is CASSLAGDRFSYEQYF. CDR3 nucleotides: TGTGCCAGCAGCTTAGCGGGGGACAGATTCTCCTACGAGCAGTACTTC.

To note about this clone: This sample also contains other DNA sequences that code for the same CDR3. The rearrangement links TRBV18 to TRBJ2-5; no definite D call. V was trimmed by 3 bases and J by 4 bases, leaving 12 bases between them. The length of the CDR3 is 14 residues. In germline, CDR1 is KGHSH, CDR2 LQKENI. The CDR3 spells CASSPRSSRETQYF. The DNA of the CDR3 is TGTGCCAGCTCACCCCGATCGTCGAGAGAGACCCAGTACTTC. Full variable domain (remainder filled in from reference TRBV18 and TRBJ2-5): NAGVMQNPRHLVRRRGQEARLRCSPMKGHSHVYWYRQLPEEGLKFMVYLQKENIIDESGMPKERFSAEFPKEGPSILRIQQVVRGDSAAYFCASSPRSSRETQYFGPGTRLLVL.

The CDR3 DNA is TGTGCCAGGGAAGACGGGGCAGATACGCAGTATTTT. This translates into CAREDGADTQYF. The rearrangement joins TRBV21-1 to TRBJ2-3; the table's D call of TRBD2 was not tested on the DNA. TRBV21-1 is a pseudogene. This CDR3 is built from 12 residues.

V gene TRBV7-9 combines with J gene TRBJ1-2; no clear D. CDR3 length equals 15 residues. Germline loops: CDR1 SEHNR, CDR2 FQNEAQ (reference sequence). V lost 2 bases, J lost 3 bases, and 13 bases lay in between. CDR3 in DNA: TGTGCCAGCAGCTTACTTAGGGATTTCGACTATGGCTACACCTTC. This gives the protein CASSLLRDFDYGYTF.

The chain joins TRBV4-3 to TRBJ2-3; D is ambiguous. Per the germline V gene, CDR1 is LGHNA and CDR2 is YSLEER. The V end was cut by 1 base, the J end by 5 bases, with 13 bases between. The CDR3 sequence is 15 residues long. The CDR3 is CASSQASFSGDTQYF. The DNA of the CDR3 is TGCGCCAGCAGCCAAGCATCTTTCTCGGGAGATACGCAGTATTTT.

The V and J genes are TRBV30 and TRBJ2-2, with D possibly TRBD1 on 5 matching bases. V dropped 4 bases and J dropped 0 bases, with 9 bases sitting between them. CDR3 length equals 14 residues. The germline gives CDR1 GTSNPN, CDR2 SVGIG (reference sequence). CDR3 region: CAWKGQPNTGELFF. Here the CDR3 DNA reads TGTGCCTGGAAGGGGCAGCCGAACACCGGGGAGCTGTTTTTT.

V gene TRBV18 combines with J gene TRBJ2-2; D remains unclear. Germline V gives CDR1 KGHSH, CDR2 LQKENI. The V end was cut by 3 bases, the J end by 2 bases, with 7 bases between. The CDR3 is made up of 14 amino acids. The CDR3 loop reads CASSPFKNTGELFF. For the CDR3, the DNA is TGTGCCAGCTCACCGTTCAAAAACACCGGGGAGCTGTTTTTT.

The CDR3 region has the DNA TGCGCCAGCACTCCCGGACAGGGGACCGGGGAGCTGTTTTTT. Translation: CASTPGQGTGELFF. This chain uses TRBV5-1 with TRBJ2-2; 9 bases align to TRBD1. Germline V lookup: CDR1 SGHRS, CDR2 YFSETQ. V lost 6 bases and J lost 5; bases outside the gene matches: 5. CDR3 length: 14 amino acids.

The rearrangement joins TRBV11-2 to TRBJ2-5; 16 nucleotides align to TRBD2. The CDR3 length is 18 residues. V gave up 5 bases and J gave up 0 bases; unmatched junction bases: 6. Germline CDR1 is SGHAT and CDR2 is FQNNGV. In DNA, the CDR3 is TGTGCCAGCAGCATTGGGACTAGCGGGAGGGCCTACCAAGAGACCCAGTACTTC. Translation gives CASSIGTSGRAYQETQYF. Together with reference TRBV11-2 and TRBJ2-5, the CDR3 gives the full variable domain: EAGVAQSPRYKIIEKRQSVAFWCNPISGHATLYWYQQILGQGPKLLIQFQNNGVVDDSQLPKDRFSAERLKGVDSTLKIQPAKLEDSAVYLCASSIGTSGRAYQETQYFGPGTRLLVL.

The chain joins TRBV6-5 to TRBJ2-5, with TRBD2 matching 8 bases. V shed 0 bases, J shed 1 base, and the junction held 4 bases outside the gene matches. Germline CDR1 is MNHEY and CDR2 is SVGAGI. This CDR3 is 16 amino acids long. CDR3: CASSYSRLARQETQYF. CDR3 in DNA: TGTGCCAGCAGTTACTCGAGACTAGCGCGCCAAGAGACCCAGTACTTC.

As to this clone: The same CDR3 also results from other DNA sequences found in this sample. The chain recombines TRBV29-1 with TRBJ2-2; D possibly corresponds to TRBD1 (5 bases). V shed 7 bases and J shed 1 base, with 7 bases lying between them. Germline V gene sequence: CDR1 SQVTM, CDR2 ANQGSEA. The CDR3 contains 12 residues. For the CDR3, the DNA is TGCAGCGCCCAGGGGAACACCGGGGAGCTGTTTTTT. This gives the protein CSAQGNTGELFF.

V is TRBV11-2 and J is TRBJ2-1, with 7 bases matching TRBD2. This CDR3 contains 15 residues. The V gene end was trimmed by 6 bases and the J gene end by 0 bases; junction bases not matched to a gene: 5. Germline V gene lookup returns CDR1 SGHAT and CDR2 FQNNGV. CDR3 residues: CASRSLATSYNEQFF. The CDR3 coding sequence is TGTGCCAGCAGATCACTAGCGACCTCCTACAATGAGCAGTTCTTC.

This clone has a single count. The chain has TRBV30 and TRBJ2-2; possibly TRBD1 for D (6 bases). The CDR3 has 17 amino acids. V was cut by 2 bases and J by 2 bases, with 18 bases left in between. From germline, CDR1 is GTSNPN and CDR2 SVGIG (reference sequence). The CDR3 DNA reads as TGTGCCTGGAGTCCCGGCGATTACAGGGCAAACACCGGGGAGCTGTTTTTT. Protein product: CAWSPGDYRANTGELFF.

The J gene is TRBJ2-2, the V gene TRBV18; D unclear. The germline gives CDR1 KGHSH, CDR2 LQKENI. V lost 2 bases and J 3 bases, leaving 13 bases between the germline ends. The CDR3 spans 16 residues. The DNA for the CDR3 is TGTGCCAGCTCACCAGAGCAGCCTACCTACACCGGGGAGCTGTTTTTT. Its protein product is CASSPEQPTYTGELFF.

This chain uses TRBV2 with TRBJ2-7, with TRBD2 identical over 8 bases. The CDR3 runs to 14 residues. CDR1 is SNHLY and CDR2 is FYNNEI in the germline V gene. V was clipped by 7 bases and J by 6 bases; unmatched bases: 11. Here the CDR3 DNA reads TGTGCCAGCACCAATGCGGGGGGCCCACTCGAGCAGTACTTC. Translation: CASTNAGGPLEQYF.

The chain is built from TRBV28 and TRBJ2-5, with 7 bases identical to TRBD1. Germline loops: CDR1 MDHEN, CDR2 SYDVKM. The V gene end was trimmed by 1 base and the J gene end by 1 base; junction bases not matched to a gene: 3. The CDR3 runs to 15 residues. Here the CDR3 reads CASSLLGQAQETQYF. The CDR3 coding sequence is TGTGCCAGCAGTTTATTAGGACAGGCCCAAGAGACCCAGTACTTC.

The chain uses TRBV28 and TRBJ2-1; weak D call: TRBD2 (5 bases). The V gene lost 1 base and the J gene lost 3 bases, with 13 bases spanning the gap. The V gene's germline CDR1 is MDHEN and CDR2 SYDVKM. The CDR3 totals 16 residues. In DNA form, the CDR3 reads TGTGCCAGCAGTTTATCCATGGGGAGTGGCTACAATGAGCAGTTCTTC. Translated, it gives CASSLSMGSGYNEQFF.

V gene TRBV18 combines with J gene TRBJ2-3; D is unclear. The CDR3 extends over 12 amino acids. V was cut by 4 bases and J by 1 base, with 3 bases left in between. Germline CDR1 reads KGHSH; CDR2 reads LQKENI. CDR3 nucleotides: TGTGCCAGCTCACAGGGCACAGATACGCAGTATTTT. Its protein is CASSQGTDTQYF.

The rearrangement uses TRBV5-1 and TRBJ2-5; D could derive from TRBD1 or TRBD2 (5 bases each). CDR1 is SGHRS, CDR2 YFSETQ, per germline. Trimming took off 4 bases at V and 2 bases at J, with 15 bases between the two ends. CDR3 length: 15 residues. DNA of the CDR3: TGCGCCAGCAGCCCCGGGACGTTCGTTCAAGAGACCCAGTACTTC. This codes for CASSPGTFVQETQYF.

This rearrangement joins TRBV15 to TRBJ1-3, with unresolved D. Deletions cut 0 bases from V and 5 bases from J, with 2 bases between. This CDR3 contains 12 residues. Looked up from germline, CDR1 is LNHNV and CDR2 is YYDKDF (reference sequence). CDR3 sequence (DNA): TGTGCCACCAGCAGAGACAGAAACACCATATATTTT. This translates into CATSRDRNTIYF.